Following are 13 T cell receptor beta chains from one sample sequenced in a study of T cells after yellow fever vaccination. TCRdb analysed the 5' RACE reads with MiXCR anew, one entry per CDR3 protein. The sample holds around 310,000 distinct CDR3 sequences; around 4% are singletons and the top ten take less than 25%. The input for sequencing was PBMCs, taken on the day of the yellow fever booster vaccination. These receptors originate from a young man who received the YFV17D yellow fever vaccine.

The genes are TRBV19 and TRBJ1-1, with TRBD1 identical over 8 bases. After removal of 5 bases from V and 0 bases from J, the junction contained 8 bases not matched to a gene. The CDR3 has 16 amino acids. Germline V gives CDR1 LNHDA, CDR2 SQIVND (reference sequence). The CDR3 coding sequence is TGTGCCAGTAGTGAGGACAGGGTGCTGGTGAACACTGAAGCTTTCTTT. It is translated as CASSEDRVLVNTEAFF.

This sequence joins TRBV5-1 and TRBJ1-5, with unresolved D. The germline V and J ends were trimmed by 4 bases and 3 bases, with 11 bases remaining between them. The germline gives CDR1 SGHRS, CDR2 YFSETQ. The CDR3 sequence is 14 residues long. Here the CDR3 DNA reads TGCGCCAGCAGCCTCGGGTCCCTCAATCAGCCCCAGCATTTT. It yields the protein CASSLGSLNQPQHF.

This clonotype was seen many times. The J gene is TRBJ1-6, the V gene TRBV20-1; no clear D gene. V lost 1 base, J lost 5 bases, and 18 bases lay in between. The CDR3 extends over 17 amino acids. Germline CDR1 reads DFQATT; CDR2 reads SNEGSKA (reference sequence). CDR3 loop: CSARVPGGSSNNSPLHF. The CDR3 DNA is TGCAGTGCTAGAGTGCCGGGTGGTTCCAGTAATAATTCACCCCTCCACTTT.

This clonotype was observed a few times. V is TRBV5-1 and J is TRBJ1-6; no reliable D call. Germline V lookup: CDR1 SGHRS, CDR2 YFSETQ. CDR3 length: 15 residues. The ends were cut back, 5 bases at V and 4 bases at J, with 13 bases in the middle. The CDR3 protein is CASRHGPRYNSPLHF. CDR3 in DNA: TGCGCCAGCAGACATGGACCCCGGTATAATTCACCCCTCCACTTT. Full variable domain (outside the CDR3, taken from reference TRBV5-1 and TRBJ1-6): KAGVTQTPRYLIKTRGQQVTLSCSPISGHRSVSWYQQTPGQGLQFLFEYFSETQRNKGNFPGRFSGRQFSNSRSEMNVSTLELGDSALYLCASRHGPRYNSPLHFGNGTRLTVT.

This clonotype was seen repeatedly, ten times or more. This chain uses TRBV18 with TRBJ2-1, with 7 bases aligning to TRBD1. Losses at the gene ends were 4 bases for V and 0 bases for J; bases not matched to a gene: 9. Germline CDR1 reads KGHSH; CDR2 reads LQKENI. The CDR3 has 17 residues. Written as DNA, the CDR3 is TGTGCCAGCTCACTTAACAGGGGAAGGGGCTCCTACAATGAGCAGTTCTTC. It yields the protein CASSLNRGRGSYNEQFF.

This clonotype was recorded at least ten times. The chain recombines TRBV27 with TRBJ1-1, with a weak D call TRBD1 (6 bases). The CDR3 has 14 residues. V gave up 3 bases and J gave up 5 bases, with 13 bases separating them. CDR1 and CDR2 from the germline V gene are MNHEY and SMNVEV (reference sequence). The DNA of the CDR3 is TGTGCCAGCAGTTTTTCAGGGGAAGGGACTGAAGCTTTCTTT. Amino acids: CASSFSGEGTEAFF.

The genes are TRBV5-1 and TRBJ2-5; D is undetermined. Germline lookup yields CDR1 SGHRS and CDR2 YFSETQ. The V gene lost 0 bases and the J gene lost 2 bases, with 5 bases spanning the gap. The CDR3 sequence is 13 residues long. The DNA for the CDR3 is TGCGCCAGCAGCTTGGAAGTTCAAGAGACCCAGTACTTC. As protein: CASSLEVQETQYF.

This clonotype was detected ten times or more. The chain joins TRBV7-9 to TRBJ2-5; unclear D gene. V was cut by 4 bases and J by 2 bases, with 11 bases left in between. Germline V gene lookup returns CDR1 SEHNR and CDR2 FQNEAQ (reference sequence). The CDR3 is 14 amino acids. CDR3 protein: CASSSTLRQETQYF. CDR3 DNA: TGTGCCAGCAGCTCGACATTAAGGCAAGAGACCCAGTACTTC.

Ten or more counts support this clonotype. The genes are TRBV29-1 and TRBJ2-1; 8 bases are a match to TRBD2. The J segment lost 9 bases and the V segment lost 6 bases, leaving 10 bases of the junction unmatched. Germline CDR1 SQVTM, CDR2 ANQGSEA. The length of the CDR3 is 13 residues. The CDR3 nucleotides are TGCAGCGTCGGGGGGGGGGTACACGTTGAGCAGTTCTTC. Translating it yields CSVGGGVHVEQFF.

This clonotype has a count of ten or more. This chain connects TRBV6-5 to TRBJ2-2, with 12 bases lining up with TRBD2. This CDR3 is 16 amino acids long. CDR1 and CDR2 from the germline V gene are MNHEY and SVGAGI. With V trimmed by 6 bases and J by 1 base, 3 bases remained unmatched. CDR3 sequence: CASSRLAGENTGELFF. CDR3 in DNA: TGTGCCAGCAGCCGACTAGCGGGGGAGAACACCGGGGAGCTGTTTTTT.

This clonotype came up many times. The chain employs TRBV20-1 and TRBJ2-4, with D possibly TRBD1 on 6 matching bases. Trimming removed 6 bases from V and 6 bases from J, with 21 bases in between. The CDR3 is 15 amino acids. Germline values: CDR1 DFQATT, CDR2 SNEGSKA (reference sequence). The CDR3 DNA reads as TGCAGTGCCGGGGCAGGGGATGGGAGCGGAAACATTCAGTACTTC. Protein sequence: CSAGAGDGSGNIQYF.

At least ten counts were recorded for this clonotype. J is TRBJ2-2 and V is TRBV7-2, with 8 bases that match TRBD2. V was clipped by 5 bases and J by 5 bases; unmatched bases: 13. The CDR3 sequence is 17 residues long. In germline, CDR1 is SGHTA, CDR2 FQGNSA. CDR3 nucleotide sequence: TGTGCCAGCAGCCGCCCCCTCGGGGGGGCGTGGACCGGGGAGCTGTTTTTT. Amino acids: CASSRPLGGAWTGELFF.

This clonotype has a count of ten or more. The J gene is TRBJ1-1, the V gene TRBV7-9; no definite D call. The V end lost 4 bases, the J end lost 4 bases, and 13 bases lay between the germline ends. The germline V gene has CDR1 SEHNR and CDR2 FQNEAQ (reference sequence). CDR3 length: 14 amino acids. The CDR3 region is CASSSGRLSTEAFF. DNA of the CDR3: TGTGCCAGCAGCTCCGGACGGCTGAGCACTGAAGCTTTCTTT.